Listed below are T cell receptor beta chains from one sample, sequenced in a study of cytomegalovirus exposure and HLA in healthy donors. Sequencing used immunoSEQ multiplex PCR; TCRdb keeps in-frame clones, though not all of them. The repertoire holds fewer than 200,000 clones, with more than 65% as singletons. Sequencing was carried out using PBMCs. Every receptor here comes from a woman aged 18-29 years in good health and CMV-seropositive. The CDR3 runs from the conserved cysteine through the conserved F or W. D genes are given only for firm matches. Clone size is shown for a subset of rows, as once, few, many or a class of expanded clone.

v_gene	abundance	j_gene	d_gene	CDR3nt	CDR3aa
TRBV5-1	NA	TRBJ2-7	NA	TGCGCCAGCAGCGGCGTCGGACACGGCCGTTTTAACGAGCAGTACTTC	CASSGVGHGRFNEQYF
TRBV4-1	few	TRBJ2-3	TRBD2	TGCGCCAGCAGCCAAGAGTTGGGCGGGGGGTTTGATACGCAGTATTTT	CASSQELGGGFDTQYF
TRBV25-1	few	TRBJ2-5	NA	TGTGCCAGCAGTGAAATCGGGGGACAGTTACAAGAGACCCAGTACTTC	CASSEIGGQLQETQYF
TRBV18	NA	TRBJ1-5	NA	TGTGCCAAGCCGGAATGGGGCTTCGGGCAGCCCCAGCATTTT	CAKPEWGFGQPQHF
TRBV6-1	NA	TRBJ1-6	TRBD1	TGTGCCAGCAGTATCGGGACAGCCGCCAGTTCACCCCTCCACTTT	CASSIGTAASSPLHF
TRBV6-5	NA	TRBJ1-1	NA	TGTGCCAGCAGTCCCGGACGGGGGTTGAACACTGAAGCTTTCTTT	CASSPGRGLNTEAFF
TRBV6-6	NA	TRBJ1-4	NA	TGTGCCACCGAGACTGCAGGAGGTAATGAAAAACTGTTTTTT	CATETAGGNEKLFF
TRBV9	NA	TRBJ1-6	TRBD1	TGTGCCAGCAGCCCGACAGGGAATAATTCACCCCTCCACTTT	CASSPTGNNSPLHF
TRBV12-2	NA	TRBJ1-5	NA	TGTGCAAGTCGCTTAGAAGGGCGGGACAGGGGGTTGAAAAGCAATCAGCCCCAGCATTTT	CASRLEGRDRGLKSNQPQHF
TRBV6-1	NA	TRBJ2-1	TRBD1	TGTGCCAGCAGTGAAGCGGTCGGACAGGGTGTCAATGAGCAGTTCTTC	CASSEAVGQGVNEQFF
TRBV2	NA	TRBJ2-6	TRBD1	TGTGCCAGCAGTGAGCGGACAGGGGGCTCTGGGGCCAACGTCCTGACTTTC	CASSERTGGSGANVLTF
TRBV10-2	NA	TRBJ1-2	NA	TGCGCCAGCTCGGGGGGATTGGGAGTTGGAGGCTACACCTTC	CASSGGLGVGGYTF
TRBV19	NA	TRBJ1-6	NA	TGTGCCAGTACCTCAGCCGGGGTACCTTCACCCCTCCACTTT	CASTSAGVPSPLHF
TRBV27	NA	TRBJ1-2	NA	TGTGCCAGCAGCTACTCTCAGGGAGGGTATGGCTACACCTTC	CASSYSQGGYGYTF
TRBV29-1	NA	TRBJ2-5	NA	TGCAGCGTTGAAGTGGCAGGGATAGAGACCCAGTACTTC	CSVEVAGIETQYF
TRBV4-3	NA	TRBJ2-1	TRBD1	TGCGCCAGCAGCCTGGACAGGATAACCGATGAGCAGTTCTTC	CASSLDRITDEQFF
TRBV6-5	NA	TRBJ1-1	NA	TGTGCCAGCAGTTCCGGGGACACTGAAGCTTTCTTT	CASSSGDTEAFF
TRBV6-1	NA	TRBJ1-6	NA	TGTGCCAGCAGTGAAGCAGGGACTGATTCACCCCTCCACTTT	CASSEAGTDSPLHF
TRBV4-3	NA	TRBJ2-7	TRBD2	TGCGCCAGCAGCCACGGACTAGCGGGGGTTTACGAGCAGTACTTC	CASSHGLAGVYEQYF
TRBV6-5	NA	TRBJ1-5	NA	TGTGCCAGCAGTTTCGCCCAACCTGCCTCAGGCCAGCCCCAGCATTTT	CASSFAQPASGQPQHF
TRBV9	NA	TRBJ2-7	NA	TGTGCCAGCAGCGTAAGCGCGGATGACTACGAGCAGTACTTC	CASSVSADDYEQYF
TRBV11-1	NA	TRBJ1-6	NA	TGTGCCAGCAGCAAAAACGGGGTCGCATTCGATTCACCCCTCCACTTT	CASSKNGVAFDSPLHF
TRBV15	NA	TRBJ2-7	TRBD1	TGTGCCACCAGCAGTAACCGGGACAGTAACTACGAGCAGTACTTC	CATSSNRDSNYEQYF
TRBV2	NA	TRBJ2-5	TRBD2	TGTGCCAGCATCGGCATAACTAGCGGGGAGCCCCAAGAGACCCAGTACTTC	CASIGITSGEPQETQYF
TRBV5-1	NA	TRBJ2-5	NA	TGCGCCAGCAGCCCACACGGGAATTTAGCGTCAGGGGCGGGGACCCAGTACTTC	CASSPHGNLASGAGTQYF
TRBV7-9	NA	TRBJ2-1	TRBD1	TGTGCCAGCAGCTTAACCGGGACAGCGGCTGAGCAGTTCTTC	CASSLTGTAAEQFF
TRBV9	NA	TRBJ2-5	NA	TGTGCCAGCAGCGTAGTGGGGAGCCAAGAGACCCAGTACTTC	CASSVVGSQETQYF
TRBV27	NA	TRBJ1-5	TRBD1	TGTGCCAGCAGCCCAGAGGGGGCTCGGCAGCCCCAGCATTTT	CASSPEGARQPQHF
TRBV4-3	NA	TRBJ2-1	TRBD2	TGCGCCAGCAGCCCGACTAGCCGGGATAATGAGCAGTTCTTC	CASSPTSRDNEQFF
TRBV4-1	NA	TRBJ1-4	NA	TGCGCCAGCAGCCAAGAGGACAGTCGAAATGAAAAACTGTTTTTT	CASSQEDSRNEKLFF
TRBV7-9	once	TRBJ2-3	TRBD2	TGTGCCAGCAACCGAAGAGGGGGACTAGCGGGCACAGATACGCAGTATTTT	CASNRRGGLAGTDTQYF
TRBV18	once	TRBJ1-2	NA	TGTGCCAGCACCGAGCAGAGCGGGACAAATTACTATGGCTACACCTTC	CASTEQSGTNYYGYTF
TRBV9	NA	TRBJ2-3	TRBD2	TGTGCCAGCCAATTGGGCGGGGGGGCATCTGATACGCAGTATTTT	CASQLGGGASDTQYF
TRBV27	few	TRBJ1-2	TRBD1	TGTGCCAGCAGTCCGGACAGGGGGTATGGCTACACCTTC	CASSPDRGYGYTF
TRBV6-5	NA	TRBJ1-5	NA	TGTGCCAGCCAGGGACAAAGAGGGGATCAGCCCCAGCATTTT	CASQGQRGDQPQHF
TRBV2	NA	TRBJ2-4	NA	TGTGCCAGCAGTGAAGACGGGGGGCCAAAAAACATTCAGTACTTC	CASSEDGGPKNIQYF